This record covers a single T cell receptor (beta chain). Its antigen remains unidentified. This sample stems from a study of T cell responses to AZD1222 COVID-19 vaccine. Background on the study: Combined were second doses at about 4 or about 12 weeks. Study conclusions and caveats: The breadth and depth of Spike-specific TCRs increased once two AZD1222 doses had been given. Most donors were white British, females outnumbered males, and clonal diversity was possibly underestimated.

TCRdb's copy holds only in-frame clones and misses some; the assay was immunoSEQ multiplex PCR. The sample records some 150,000 clones, 89% being singletons. The CDR3 covers 14 residues. CDR1 and CDR2 from the germline V gene are GTSNPN and SVGIG (reference sequence). Unmatched junction bases numbered 6, after V lost 4 bases and J lost 1 base. The sequences come from peripheral blood, collected on day 0 of AZD1222 vaccination. This chain uses TRBV30 with TRBJ1-2; 7 nucleotides match TRBD1. The sequence came from an adult in good health. Here the CDR3 DNA reads TGTGCCTGGAACAGGGGAAGCTTTAACTATGGCTACACCTTC. Protein: CAWNRGSFNYGYTF.